The source of this TCR beta chain is a study of Tregs in tolerant kidney transplant recipients. Findings and limits, study-wide: The small number of patients limits these findings pending further validation. Biological reproducibility was not directly addressed in this study.

Method: immunoSEQ multiplex PCR; TCRdb's copy keeps in-frame clones and lacks some. In total, the table holds about 30,000 clones. CDR1 and CDR2 from the germline V gene are DFQATT and SNEGSKA (reference sequence). V lost 6 bases to trimming and J lost 6 bases; unmatched junction nucleotides: 9. The CDR3 sequence is 14 residues long. As for this clone: Its target is not known. The read halts 3 residues ahead of the CDR3 end, with the missing end drawn from the germline J gene.

The gene calls are TRBV20-1 and TRBJ1-2, with TRBD1 matching over 11 bases. The sequence came from a human donor who received a combined kidney and bone marrow transplant. Specimen: CD8+ T cells from blood, collected before the transplant. CDR3 region: CSAWTGGGLDGYTF. CDR3 DNA, as far as it was read: TGCAGTGCCTGGACAGGGGGCGGTCTGGATGGC.